These 27 T cell receptor beta chains were all obtained from the same sample, sequenced in a study of T cell responses to AZD1222 COVID-19 vaccine. TCRdb's copy holds only in-frame clones and misses some; the assay was immunoSEQ multiplex PCR. The top ten hold under 3.5% of the sample, which has about 120,000 clones, about 92% seen once. The sample consisted of peripheral blood, taken on day 0 of AZD1222 vaccination. All receptors derive from an adult in good health.

This rearrangement joins TRBV7-9 to TRBJ1-3; D is ambiguous. With 4 bases removed from V and 4 bases from J, the gap between germline ends came to 17 bases. Germline lookup yields CDR1 SEHNR and CDR2 FQNEAQ (reference sequence). CDR3 length: 16 amino acids. CDR3 sequence: CASSSPRRDPGNTIYF. CDR3 sequence (DNA): TGTGCCAGCAGCTCCCCCCGGAGGGATCCCGGAAACACCATATATTTT. Complete variable domain (other parts from reference TRBV7-9 and TRBJ1-3): DTGVSQNPRHKITKRGQNVTFRCDPISEHNRLYWYRQTLGQGPEFLTYFQNEAQLEKSRLLSDRFSAERPKGSFSTLEIQRTEQGDSAMYLCASSSPRRDPGNTIYFGEGSWLTVV.

The V gene is TRBV29-1, the J gene TRBJ1-2; D is perhaps TRBD1 (6 bases). The germline gives CDR1 SQVTM, CDR2 ANQGSEA. CDR3 length: 12 residues. V was pared by 6 bases and J by 5 bases, with 13 bases between. The CDR3 sequence is CSVLQGGYGYTF. DNA of the CDR3: TGCAGCGTCCTACAGGGAGGGTATGGCTACACCTTC.

V usage is TRBV7-9 and J usage is TRBJ2-1, with 12 bases fitting TRBD2. There are 17 residues in the CDR3. Germline CDR1 SEHNR, CDR2 FQNEAQ (reference sequence). The trim removed 6 bases at V and 9 bases at J, leaving 15 bases unmatched. The CDR3 nucleotides read TGTGCCAGCAGGCAAGCCCTCCTAGCGGGAGGGCGGGGTGAGCAGTTCTTC. Protein product: CASRQALLAGGRGEQFF. The whole variable domain, remainder taken from reference TRBV7-9 and TRBJ2-1, is DTGVSQNPRHKITKRGQNVTFRCDPISEHNRLYWYRQTLGQGPEFLTYFQNEAQLEKSRLLSDRFSAERPKGSFSTLEIQRTEQGDSAMYLCASRQALLAGGRGEQFFGPGTRLTVL.

This clone was picked up one time. The CDR3 loop reads CASSVVREAFF. CDR3 DNA: TGTGCCAGCAGTGTTGTTCGGGAAGCTTTCTTT. The rearrangement joins TRBV28 to TRBJ1-1; no definite D call. Trimming removed 5 bases from V and 8 bases from J, with 9 bases in between. The length of the CDR3 is 11 residues. Germline V gene sequence: CDR1 MDHEN, CDR2 SYDVKM. The variable domain in full, completed from reference TRBV28 and TRBJ1-1, reads DVKVTQSSRYLVKRTGEKVFLECVQDMDHENMFWYRQDPGLGLRLIYFSYDVKMKEKGDIPEGYSVSREKKERFSLILESASTNQTSMYLCASSVVREAFFGQGTRLTVV.

A few counts support this clone. The chain is built from TRBV19 and TRBJ1-1; D gene unclear. The CDR3 totals 13 residues. The germline V and J ends were trimmed by 2 bases and 0 bases, with 4 bases remaining between them. Germline V CDR1 and CDR2: LNHDA, SQIVND (reference sequence). In DNA form, the CDR3 reads TGTGCCAGTAGTATACGGGTGAACACTGAAGCTTTCTTT. Its protein is CASSIRVNTEAFF.

The gene calls are TRBV7-9 and TRBJ1-4, with TRBD1 identical over 12 bases. The germline CDR1 and CDR2 sequences are SEHNR and FQNEAQ (reference sequence). There are 15 residues in the CDR3. The junction had 5 bases not matched to a gene; V was cut back by 5 bases and J by 7 bases. The DNA of the CDR3 is TGTGCCAGCAGCCATCGGGACAGGGGGCCTGAAAAACTGTTTTTT. Amino acids: CASSHRDRGPEKLFF.

V usage is TRBV27 and J usage is TRBJ2-1; D is ambiguous. Germline-derived CDR1 and CDR2 are MNHEY and SMNVEV (reference sequence). The CDR3 is 13 residues long. V lost 2 bases to trimming and J lost 3 bases, with 5 bases between them. The CDR3 DNA reads as TGTGCCAGCAGTTTAGCCAGCTACAATGAGCAGTTCTTC. It translates to CASSLASYNEQFF.

The table lists this clone with a count of one. The V call is TRBV19, the J call TRBJ1-5, with 8 bases aligning to TRBD1. In germline, CDR1 is LNHDA, CDR2 SQIVND (reference sequence). Unmatched junction bases numbered 3, after V lost 4 bases and J lost 1 base. The CDR3 has 15 residues. DNA for the CDR3: TGTGCCAGTAGTACAGGGGGCCGGAGCAATCAGCCCCAGCATTTT. Encoded protein: CASSTGGRSNQPQHF.

The chain combines TRBV18 with TRBJ2-2; TRBD2 aligns across 14 bases. Losses at the gene ends were 4 bases for V and 4 bases for J; bases not matched to a gene: 8. The germline CDR1 and CDR2 sequences are KGHSH and LQKENI. The CDR3 loop spans 18 amino acids. The CDR3 sequence: CASSLSGTSGRSTGELFF. Here the CDR3 DNA reads TGTGCCAGCTCACTATCCGGGACTAGCGGGAGAAGCACCGGGGAGCTGTTTTTT. Complete variable domain (other parts from reference TRBV18 and TRBJ2-2): NAGVMQNPRHLVRRRGQEARLRCSPMKGHSHVYWYRQLPEEGLKFMVYLQKENIIDESGMPKERFSAEFPKEGPSILRIQQVVRGDSAAYFCASSLSGTSGRSTGELFFGEGSRLTVL.

Here the CDR3 DNA reads TGTGCCAGCAGTTTTCGGGACCTCCAAGAGACCCAGTACTTC. Its protein product is CASSFRDLQETQYF. The V call is TRBV11-2, the J call TRBJ2-5, with D perhaps TRBD1 or TRBD2 (5 bases each). The V end was cut by 6 bases, the J end by 1 base, with 12 bases between. This CDR3 contains 14 residues. The germline V gene has CDR1 SGHAT and CDR2 FQNNGV.

The rearrangement joins TRBV29-1 to TRBJ1-1; D is unclear. The CDR3 runs 8 residues. Trimming cost V 3 bases and J 10 bases, with 3 bases left between them. Germline values: CDR1 SQVTM, CDR2 ANQGSEA. The CDR3 loop reads CSVESAFF. The DNA for the CDR3 is TGCAGCGTTGAGTCAGCTTTCTTT.

The chain carries TRBV7-9 and TRBJ2-7, with TRBD1 identical over 7 bases. The CDR3 has 14 residues. Trimming removed 3 bases from V and 0 bases from J; junction bases left unmatched: 2. Germline V gives CDR1 SEHNR, CDR2 FQNEAQ (reference sequence). The CDR3 bases are TGTGCCAGCAGCTTGGACAGGAGCTCCTACGAGCAGTACTTC. This translates into CASSLDRSSYEQYF.

This clone was seen only once. This rearrangement joins TRBV11-2 to TRBJ2-2, with 8 bases fitting TRBD1. The CDR3 has 18 amino acids. V trimming: 4 bases; J trimming: 3 bases; junction bases outside the gene matches: 13. CDR1 SGHAT and CDR2 FQNNGV come from the germline V gene. CDR3 region: CASSWPQAHRGDTGELFF. CDR3 bases: TGTGCCAGCAGCTGGCCCCAGGCCCACAGGGGGGACACCGGGGAGCTGTTTTTT.

The chain has TRBV13 and TRBJ2-7; D is possibly TRBD2 (5 bases). Germline V gene data show CDR1 as PRHDT and CDR2 as FYEKMQ (reference sequence). This CDR3 comprises 12 residues. V lost 1 base and J lost 6, with 7 bases in between. The CDR3: CASSLAGTEQYF. DNA of the CDR3: TGTGCCAGCAGCTTAGCGGGAACCGAGCAGTACTTC.

The chain recombines TRBV2 with TRBJ2-3, with TRBD2 matching 7 bases. Trimming removed 1 base from V and 2 bases from J; junction bases left unmatched: 0. CDR3 size: 14 residues. The germline V gene encodes CDR1 SNHLY and CDR2 FYNNEI. CDR3 in DNA: TGTGCCAGCAGTGAAGGGGACTACACAGATACGCAGTATTTT. Translated: CASSEGDYTDTQYF.

V and J are TRBV6-5 and TRBJ1-2, with 9 bases aligning to TRBD1. CDR1 is MNHEY and CDR2 is SVGAGI in the germline V gene. This CDR3 has 13 residues. V trimming: 11 bases; J trimming: 0 bases; junction bases outside the gene matches: 4. The CDR3 bases are TGTGCCGCCCGGGACAGGGCTAACTATGGCTACACCTTC. Its translation is CAARDRANYGYTF.

The J gene is TRBJ2-7, the V gene TRBV3-1 (or the pseudogene TRBV3-2); tentative D call: TRBD2 (6 bases). Germline V gene data show CDR1 as LGHDT and CDR2 as YNNKEL (reference sequence). The CDR3 loop spans 15 amino acids. Trimming cost V 1 base and J 5 bases, with 15 bases left between them. The CDR3 sequence: CASSQGRDPLHEQYF. The CDR3 DNA reads TGTGCCAGCAGCCAAGGGAGGGATCCCCTCCACGAGCAGTACTTC.

This clone has a single count. The chain is built from TRBV6-6 and TRBJ2-4; D is perhaps TRBD2 (5 bases). Between the trimmed V and J ends, which lost 5 bases and 7 bases, there was a span of 12 bases. The germline CDR1 and CDR2 sequences are MNHNY and SVGAGI (reference sequence). The CDR3 contains 13 residues. CDR3: CASSRPEGNIQYF. The CDR3 DNA sequence: TGTGCCAGCAGTCGACCAGAGGGTAACATTCAGTACTTC.

V usage is TRBV28 and J usage is TRBJ1-3; 9 positions agree with TRBD1. Germline-derived CDR1 and CDR2 are MDHEN and SYDVKM. The V and J ends lost 7 bases and 0 bases, in that order; junction bases with no gene match: 10. The CDR3 totals 17 residues. The CDR3 sequence: CASTLQGAWNSGNTIYF. For the CDR3, the DNA is TGTGCCAGCACATTACAGGGGGCCTGGAACTCTGGAAACACCATATATTTT.

The gene calls are TRBV29-1 and TRBJ2-7, with D possibly matching TRBD1 (6 bases). Per germline, CDR1 SQVTM and CDR2 ANQGSEA. Trimming shortened V by 0 bases and J by 3 bases, and 15 bases separated the two germline ends. The CDR3 runs to 15 residues. Here the CDR3 DNA reads TGCAGCGTTGAAGATCTTCAGGGACAAATCTACGAGCAGTACTTC. This sequence encodes CSVEDLQGQIYEQYF.

The chain links TRBV28 to TRBJ1-2, with a weak D call TRBD1 (6 bases). V was cut by 3 bases and J by 1 base, with 12 bases left in between. Germline CDR1 reads MDHEN; CDR2 reads SYDVKM. This CDR3 contains 15 residues. This chain's CDR3 is CASSFSGADNYGYTF. The DNA of the CDR3 is TGTGCCAGCAGTTTTTCGGGGGCGGATAACTATGGCTACACCTTC.

V usage is TRBV5-6 and J usage is TRBJ2-3, with D maybe TRBD2 (7 bases). Trimming left V 4 bases short and J 9 bases short, with 18 bases between. This CDR3 is built from 14 residues. Germline loops: CDR1 SGHDT, CDR2 YYEEEE. The CDR3 loop is CASSPGGAGDTQYF. The CDR3 DNA reads as TGTGCCAGCAGCCCTGGGGGGGCGGGAGACACGCAGTATTTT. Variable domain in full (rest from reference TRBV5-6 and TRBJ2-3): DAGVTQSPTHLIKTRGQQVTLRCSPKSGHDTVSWYQQALGQGPQFIFQYYEEEERQRGNFPDRFSGHQFPNYSSELNVNALLLGDSALYLCASSPGGAGDTQYFGPGTRLTVL.

A word on this clone: Other DNA variants within this sample encode the same CDR3. J is TRBJ1-5 and V is TRBV5-1; D call uncertain. The V gene lost 0 bases and the J gene lost 1 base, with 5 bases spanning the gap. The CDR3 runs to 14 residues. Germline V gives CDR1 SGHRS, CDR2 YFSETQ. The CDR3 reads CASSLDSSNQPQHF. In DNA form, the CDR3 reads TGCGCCAGCAGCTTGGACAGCAGCAATCAGCCCCAGCATTTT. Looking up the rest from reference TRBV5-1 and TRBJ1-5 gives the full variable domain: KAGVTQTPRYLIKTRGQQVTLSCSPISGHRSVSWYQQTPGQGLQFLFEYFSETQRNKGNFPGRFSGRQFSNSRSEMNVSTLELGDSALYLCASSLDSSNQPQHFGDGTRLSIL.

The V gene is TRBV10-3, the J gene TRBJ1-1, with TRBD1 as a possible D gene (6 bases). Germline V gives CDR1 ENHRY, CDR2 SYGVKD. V was trimmed by 4 bases and J by 1 base, leaving 13 bases between them. This CDR3 has 15 residues. The CDR3 nucleotides read TGTGCCATCAGTGCGGGGGGCCTCGGGAACACTGAAGCTTTCTTT. Protein: CAISAGGLGNTEAFF.

The chain has TRBV3-1 (or the pseudogene TRBV3-2) and TRBJ2-1; D not certain. Trimming took off 4 bases at V and 0 bases at J, with 10 bases between the two ends. The CDR3 runs 15 residues. The germline gives CDR1 LGHDT, CDR2 YNNKEL (reference sequence). The CDR3 DNA follows: TGTGCCAGCAGCCGGGTGGGATACTCCTACAATGAGCAGTTCTTC. As protein: CASSRVGYSYNEQFF.

The rearrangement uses TRBV30 and TRBJ1-1; unclear D gene. The CDR3 is made up of 11 amino acids. V shed 4 bases and J shed 7 bases, with 10 bases lying between them. Germline V gene data show CDR1 as GTSNPN and CDR2 as SVGIG (reference sequence). The CDR3 nucleotides are TGTGCCTGGAAAGGCGAGCATGAAGCTTTCTTT. Protein: CAWKGEHEAFF.

J is TRBJ2-2 and V is TRBV14, with D maybe TRBD2 (5 bases). Trimming took 1 base from V and 0 from J, leaving 12 bases between them. Germline values: CDR1 SGHDN, CDR2 FVKESK. This CDR3 is built from 17 residues. CDR3 region: CASSQVILGTNTGELFF. In nucleotides, the CDR3 is TGTGCCAGCAGCCAAGTGATACTAGGCACGAACACCGGGGAGCTGTTTTTT.